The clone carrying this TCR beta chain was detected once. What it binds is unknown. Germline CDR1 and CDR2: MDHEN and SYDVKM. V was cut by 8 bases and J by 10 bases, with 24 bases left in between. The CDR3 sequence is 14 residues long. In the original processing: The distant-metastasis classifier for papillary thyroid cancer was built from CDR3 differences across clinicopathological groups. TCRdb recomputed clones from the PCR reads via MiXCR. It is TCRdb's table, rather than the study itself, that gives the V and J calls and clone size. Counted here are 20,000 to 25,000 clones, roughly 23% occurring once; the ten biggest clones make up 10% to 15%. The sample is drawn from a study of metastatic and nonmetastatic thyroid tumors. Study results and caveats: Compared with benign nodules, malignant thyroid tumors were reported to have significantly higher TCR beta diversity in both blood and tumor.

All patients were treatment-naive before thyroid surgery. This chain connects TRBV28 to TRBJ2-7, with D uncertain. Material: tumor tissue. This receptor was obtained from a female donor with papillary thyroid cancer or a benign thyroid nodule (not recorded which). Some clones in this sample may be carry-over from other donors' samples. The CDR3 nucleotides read TGTGCCAGCCTTGGACGGCGTTCGATCTACTATCAGTACTTC. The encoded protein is CASLGRRSIYYQYF.